Sequencing of this TCR beta chain was carried out in a study of T cells in Graves' hyperthyroidism and ophthalmopathy. Findings and limits, study-wide: Ophthalmopathy, which appeared later, was predicted by the model a median around 6 months before onset. Peripheral blood also featured most of the thyroid clonotypes expanded above 0.001.

Over 18 months, lack of ophthalmopathy progression marked Graves' hyperthyroidism as stable. Participants, patients aged 18 to 65, had newly diagnosed hyperthyroidism with a duration under 2 months. The germline CDR1 and CDR2 sequences are SGHRS and YFSETQ. The CDR3 sequence is 15 residues long. J lost 8 bases, V lost 0 bases, and 3 bases had no gene match. Details on this clonotype: No antigen is known for it.

Using RNA transcripts as the source, TCR beta CDR3 regions were amplified. The HTBI primer set was used in a first-round RT-PCR of the TCR CDR3. TCRdb redid the calling of the multiplex PCR reads with MiXCR, one entry per CDR3 protein. The sample lists about 690,000 distinct CDR3 sequences; approximately 15% were seen once. The sequenced sample was blood. The gene calls are TRBV5-1 and TRBJ1-4; 11 bases line up with TRBD1. This clonotype was obtained from a man in his forties or fifties with Graves' hyperthyroidism. The CDR3 is CASSLGTGGFEKLFF. The CDR3 nucleotides are TGCGCCAGCAGCTTGGGGACAGGGGGCTTCGAAAAACTGTTTTTT.